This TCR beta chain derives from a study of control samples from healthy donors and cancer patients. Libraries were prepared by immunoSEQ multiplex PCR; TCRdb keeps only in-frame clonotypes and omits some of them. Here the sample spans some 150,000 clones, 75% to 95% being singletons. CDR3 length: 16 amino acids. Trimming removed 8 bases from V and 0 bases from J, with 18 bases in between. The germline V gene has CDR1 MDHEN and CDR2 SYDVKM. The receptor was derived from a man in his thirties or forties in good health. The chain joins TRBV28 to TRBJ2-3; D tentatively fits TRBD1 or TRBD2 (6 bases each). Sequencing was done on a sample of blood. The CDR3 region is CASEIGGGPSTDTQYF. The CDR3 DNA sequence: TGTGCCAGCGAAATCGGAGGGGGGCCTAGCACAGATACGCAGTATTTT.